The rows below give T cell receptor beta chains drawn from one sample of a study of blood T cell repertoires in COVID-19. The assay was immunoSEQ multiplex PCR, and TCRdb's table has in-frame clones only and misses some. This sample yields 87,000 or so clones, of which around 83% are seen a single time; roughly 20% belongs to the top ten. The sample consisted of peripheral blood. The receptors here all came from a woman older than 75 in a cohort sampled during active or convalescent COVID-19. Each CDR3 is given with its conserved first and last residue. The D gene is left open where the match is weak. A row's size may be missing; if present it is once, few, many or a size class.

NA	TRBV7-9	TRBJ1-2	NA	CASSLVQGGYTF	TGTGCCAGCAGCTTAGTGCAGGGGGGCTACACCTTC
NA	TRBV11-3	TRBJ2-3	TRBD2	CASSSRTSADTQYF	TGTGCCAGCAGCTCGAGGACTAGCGCAGATACGCAGTATTTT
NA	TRBV6-5	TRBJ1-1	TRBD1	CASSYGRGHTEAFF	TGTGCCAGCAGTTACGGCAGGGGGCATACTGAAGCTTTCTTT
NA	TRBV11-2	TRBJ2-5	NA	CASTSGVRETQYF	TGTGCCTCAACCTCAGGGGTACGAGAGACCCAGTACTTC
NA	TRBV11-3	TRBJ1-5	NA	CASSLERTFGNQPQHF	TGTGCCAGCAGCTTAGAAAGGACATTTGGGAATCAGCCCCAGCATTTT
NA	TRBV28	TRBJ2-1	TRBD2	CASSQTSLPIGNEQFF	TGTGCCAGCAGTCAGACTAGCCTACCCATCGGCAATGAGCAGTTCTTC
NA	TRBV29-1	TRBJ1-2	TRBD1	CSGGQGGFEGYTF	TGCAGCGGAGGACAGGGGGGATTCGAGGGCTACACCTTC
NA	TRBV10-3	TRBJ1-2	NA	CAIRLSGGYTF	TGTGCCATCAGGCTCAGTGGTGGCTACACCTTC
NA	TRBV27	TRBJ1-2	TRBD1	CASRMGTGGINYGYTF	TGTGCCAGCAGAATGGGGACAGGGGGCATTAACTATGGCTACACCTTC
NA	TRBV27	TRBJ2-5	TRBD1	CASRAGTGVETQYF	TGTGCCAGCAGGGCCGGGACAGGGGTGGAGACCCAGTACTTC
NA	TRBV5-4	TRBJ1-1	NA	CASRPGGLNTEAFF	TGTGCCAGCAGACCGGGGGGATTGAACACTGAAGCTTTCTTT
NA	TRBV2	TRBJ1-1	TRBD1	CASSATGVVVTEAFF	TGTGCCAGCAGTGCCACAGGGGTCGTGGTCACTGAAGCTTTCTTT
NA	TRBV5-6	TRBJ2-3	NA	CASSSLQQPTDTDTQYF	TGTGCCAGCAGCTCGCTTCAACAGCCGACAGACACAGATACGCAGTATTTT
few	TRBV28	TRBJ1-2	NA	CASSLGGWAKLAGYGYTF	TGTGCCAGCAGTTTAGGCGGGTGGGCGAAACTAGCAGGCTATGGCTACACCTTC
NA	TRBV5-6	TRBJ1-5	TRBD1	CASSFRAGGFVVSNQPQHF	TGTGCCAGCAGCTTTAGGGCAGGGGGCTTTGTGGTTAGCAATCAGCCCCAGCATTTT
NA	TRBV15	TRBJ2-7	NA	CATSRDLPEQYF	TGTGCCACCAGCAGAGATCTCCCCGAGCAGTACTTC
NA	TRBV30	TRBJ1-2	TRBD1	CAWSDSGGGGYTF	TGTGCCTGGAGCGATTCAGGGGGAGGAGGCTACACCTTC
NA	TRBV6-5	TRBJ2-5	TRBD2	CASSYSREGETQYF	TGTGCCAGCAGTTACTCAAGGGAGGGGGAGACCCAGTACTTC
NA	TRBV9	TRBJ1-1	TRBD1	CASSPGTGLNTEAFF	TGTGCCAGCAGCCCCGGGACAGGCCTGAACACTGAAGCTTTCTTT
NA	TRBV28	TRBJ1-1	NA	CASSLPDRRAAFF	TGTGCCAGCAGCCTCCCAGACAGGCGAGCAGCTTTCTTT
NA	TRBV7-2	TRBJ2-5	NA	CASSTESLDPETQYF	TGTGCCAGCAGCACGGAGAGTCTAGACCCAGAGACCCAGTACTTC
NA	TRBV2	TRBJ2-3	TRBD2	CASRASGGYTDTQYF	TGTGCCAGCAGGGCTAGCGGGGGGTACACAGATACGCAGTATTTT
NA	TRBV5-1	TRBJ1-4	TRBD1	CASRQFGTATNEKLFF	TGCGCCAGCAGACAGTTTGGGACAGCAACTAATGAAAAACTGTTTTTT
NA	TRBV6-2/TRBV6-3	TRBJ1-2	NA	CASSSRGLDGYTF	TGTGCCAGCAGTTCAAGGGGGTTGGATGGCTACACCTTC
NA	TRBV28	TRBJ1-5	NA	CASSYPGSLAGRGLVQPQHF	TGTGCCAGCAGTTATCCGGGTTCCTTAGCGGGCAGGGGTTTGGTTCAGCCCCAGCATTTT
NA	TRBV7-2	TRBJ2-3	NA	CASRSGLANTDTQYF	TGTGCCAGCAGGTCGGGCCTAGCGAACACAGATACGCAGTATTTT
NA	TRBV10-1	TRBJ1-5	NA	CASSIGTGEGQPQHF	TGCGCCAGCAGTATCGGCACGGGGGAGGGCCAGCCCCAGCATTTT
NA	TRBV5-1	TRBJ2-3	TRBD1	CASIRTGERTDTQYF	TGCGCCAGCATACGGACAGGGGAAAGGACAGATACGCAGTATTTT
NA	TRBV7-3	TRBJ2-2	TRBD2	CASSRRGTSGVNTGELFF	TGTGCCAGCAGCCGAAGGGGTACTAGCGGGGTGAACACCGGGGAGCTGTTTTTT
once	TRBV3-1/TRBV3-2	TRBJ2-7	NA	CASSQGAYYEQYF	TGTGCCAGCAGCCAGGGCGCCTACTACGAGCAGTACTTC
NA	TRBV3-1/TRBV3-2	TRBJ2-1	NA	CASSPQDNEQFF	TGTGCCAGCAGCCCCCAGGACAATGAGCAGTTCTTC
NA	TRBV2	TRBJ1-1	TRBD1	CASTRTGTNTEAFF	TGTGCCAGCACCAGGACAGGCACGAACACTGAAGCTTTCTTT
once	TRBV11-2	TRBJ1-1	TRBD1	CASSFYRGRVNTEAFF	TGTGCCAGCAGCTTCTACAGGGGGCGAGTGAACACTGAAGCTTTCTTT
NA	TRBV2	TRBJ1-3	NA	CASIMGHSSGNTIYF	TGTGCCAGCATAATGGGACACAGCTCTGGAAACACCATATATTTT
NA	TRBV27	TRBJ2-1	TRBD2	CASSHVGGRTSSYNEQFF	TGTGCCAGCAGCCACGTTGGCGGGAGGACGAGCTCCTACAATGAGCAGTTCTTC
NA	TRBV6-1	TRBJ1-1	TRBD1	CASSDRGRTGAEAFF	TGTGCCAGCAGTGACAGGGGGCGCACTGGGGCTGAAGCTTTCTTT